This T cell receptor (beta chain) was recorded in a study of T cells in localized non-small cell lung cancer. Study outcomes and limitations: Uninvolved adjacent lung had higher T cell clonality than tumor and all other tissues. Longer overall survival accompanied higher blood T cell density. The study detected a median about 57 of the top 100 tumor clones in adjacent lung.

Assay used: immunoSEQ multiplex PCR; TCRdb lists only in-frame clones, some missing. Of about 17,000 clones in the sample, 80% to 90% are singletons; the top ten hold approximately 30%. V was shortened by 5 bases and J by 4 bases, with 11 bases between the two germline ends. This CDR3 is built from 13 residues. Germline CDR1 and CDR2: SGHRS and YFSETQ. With respect to this clone: The antigen remains undetermined.

The material was peripheral blood, obtained before any cancer treatment. The origin of this receptor is an older male donor with stage III lung adenocarcinoma. This chain links TRBV5-1 with TRBJ2-3; tentative D call: TRBD1 (5 bases). In DNA, the CDR3 is TGCGCCAGCAGACAGGACGGCCCAGATACGCAGTATTTT. Its protein product is CASRQDGPDTQYF.